This T cell receptor (beta chain) stems from a study of blood T cells in healthy people across ages. Germline V gene sequence: CDR1 SGDLS, CDR2 YYNGEE. The CDR3 consists of 18 residues. The V segment lost 0 bases and the J segment 0 bases; nucleotides outside the gene matches: 9. Study-wide results and limits: Per million T cells, the diversity of TCR beta decreased roughly linearly as age advanced.

As to this clonotype: Antigen specificity is unknown.

It was with a sample-barcoded 5' primer and a J-beta primer mix that a second PCR of about 6 to 12 cycles was run. Using its own MiXCR run on the 5' RACE reads, TCRdb lists one record per CDR3 protein. The repertoire holds about 670,000 distinct CDR3 sequences, with approximately 40% as singletons. Donors gave around 10 milliliters of peripheral blood apiece. Per sample, a minimum of 6 million PBMCs were isolated. The chain is built from TRBV9 and TRBJ2-1; 7 nucleotides agree with TRBD2. This receptor was identified in a man older than 75 in good health. Sequenced sample: blood. CDR3 DNA sequence: TGTGCCAGCAGCGTAGTTCCGGGGGGAGTGACCTCCTACAATGAGCAGTTCTTC. It yields the protein CASSVVPGGVTSYNEQFF.